A selection of T cell receptor beta chains follows, all from one sample in a study of metastatic and nonmetastatic thyroid tumors. TCRdb reanalyzed the PCR reads via MiXCR. The sample holds over 65,000 clones, roughly an eighth seen once. Source material: tumor tissue. Every receptor here comes from a female donor with papillary thyroid cancer or a benign thyroid nodule (not recorded which). Some clones in this sample may be carry-over from other donors' samples. Each CDR3 is given with its conserved first and last residue. A D gene is named only where the DNA matches it firmly. A row's size may be missing; if present it is once, few, many or a size class.

d_gene	v_gene	j_gene	abundance	CDR3aa	CDR3nt
TRBD2	TRBV5-6	TRBJ2-3	-	CASSPPGLVVEYF	TGTGCCAGCAGCCCACCGGGACTAGTTGTTGAGTATTTT
TRBD1	TRBV7-9	TRBJ2-7	many	CASKISGQLAYEQYF	TGTGCCAGTAAGATCTCGGGACAGCTTGCCTACGAGCAGTACTTC
TRBD2	TRBV27	TRBJ2-1	many	CASSPGTSGDNEQFF	TGTGCCAGCAGTCCCGGGACTAGCGGGGACAATGAGCAGTTCTTC
-	TRBV20-1	TRBJ2-5	-	CSAMSGQETQYF	TGCAGTGCTATGAGCGGTCAAGAGACCCAGTACTTC
-	TRBV20-1	TRBJ2-2	many	CSAKGAGELFF	TGCAGTGCGAAAGGGGCTGGGGAGCTGTTTTTT
-	TRBV12-3/TRBV12-4	TRBJ1-1	many	CASSLSGDTEAFF	TGTGCCAGCAGTTTAAGCGGGGACACTGAAGCTTTCTTT
TRBD1	TRBV6-1	TRBJ2-7	many	CASRGRGSSYEQYF	TGTGCCAGCAGAGGCAGGGGGAGCTCCTACGAGCAGTACTTC
TRBD2	TRBV24-1	TRBJ2-3	many	CATSDSGTLADMQYF	TGTGCCACCAGTGACAGCGGGACCCTGGCAGATATGCAGTATTTT
-	TRBV28	TRBJ1-4	many	CASSLGGFTTNEKLFF	TGTGCCAGCAGCCTAGGAGGGTTTACAACTAATGAAAAACTGTTTTTT
TRBD2	TRBV7-3	TRBJ2-5	many	CASSLQAGTQETQYF	TGTGCCAGCAGCTTGCAAGCGGGGACTCAAGAGACCCAGTACTTC
-	TRBV12-3/TRBV12-4	TRBJ2-5	-	CASTFGGFGTQYF	TGTGCCAGCACCTTCGGAGGGTTTGGGACCCAGTACTTC
-	TRBV12-3/TRBV12-4	TRBJ2-3	many	CASSLFTSVQYF	TGTGCCAGCAGTTTATTTACCTCAGTGCAGTATTTT
-	TRBV19	TRBJ2-3	many	CASSIALAATDTQYF	TGTGCCAGTAGTATCGCTCTAGCAGCGACAGATACGCAGTATTTT
-	TRBV5-1	TRBJ2-5	many	CASSLRIVGQGFEETQYF	TGCGCCAGCAGCTTGAGGATAGTAGGGCAGGGCTTTGAGGAGACCCAGTACTTC
-	TRBV19	TRBJ2-3	many	CASSIEGIFPDTQYF	TGTGCCAGTAGTATTGAGGGGATCTTTCCCGATACGCAGTATTTT
TRBD1	TRBV9	TRBJ2-5	many	CASSLGQGKETQYF	TGTGCCAGCAGCCTGGGACAGGGAAAAGAGACCCAGTACTTC
TRBD2	TRBV7-7	TRBJ2-1	many	CASSLGGAGVSNEQFF	TGTGCTAGCAGCTTAGGCGGAGCGGGAGTGTCAAATGAGCAGTTCTTC
-	TRBV9	TRBJ2-3	many	CASSVPTGSGTDTQYF	TGTGCCAGCAGCGTCCCTACTGGGTCGGGCACAGATACGCAGTATTTT
-	TRBV5-1	TRBJ2-3	-	CASSLWSGTDTHYF	TGCGCCAGCAGCTTGTGGAGCGGCACAGATACACATTATTTT
TRBD1	TRBV27	TRBJ1-2	few	CASIQGTGVGYTF	TGTGCCAGCATTCAAGGGACAGGGGTAGGCTACACCTTC
-	TRBV10-2	TRBJ2-7	many	CASRGSYEQYF	TGCGCCAGCAGGGGGAGCTACGAGCAGTACTTC
-	TRBV2	TRBJ1-2	few	CASARGRGIKGYTF	TGTGCCAGCGCACGAGGGCGGGGGATTAAAGGCTACACCTTC
TRBD1	TRBV11-2	TRBJ2-1	many	CASSLVGQGASPNEQFF	TGTGCCAGCAGCTTAGTGGGTCAGGGGGCGTCCCCCAATGAGCAGTTCTTC
-	TRBV6-4	TRBJ1-1	many	CASNQEFTANTEAFF	TGTGCCAGCAACCAAGAATTTACAGCGAACACTGAAGCTTTCTTT
-	TRBV30	TRBJ1-3	many	CAWESGNTIYF	TGTGCCTGGGAATCTGGAAACACCATATATTTT
-	TRBV9	TRBJ2-3	many	CASSVAPENRITDTQYF	TGTGCCAGCAGCGTAGCTCCCGAAAATCGAATCACAGATACGCAGTATTTT
-	TRBV6-1	TRBJ2-7	many	CASAISGGTGANMYF	TGTGCCAGCGCGATAAGCGGGGGTACAGGGGCGAACATGTACTTC
-	TRBV20-1	TRBJ2-3	many	CSARDGVGRRDTQYF	TGCAGTGCTAGAGATGGGGTGGGAAGGAGAGATACGCAGTATTTT
-	TRBV11-2	TRBJ2-7	-	CASSSGGDMGEQYF	TGTGCCAGCAGTTCCGGGGGCGACATGGGCGAGCAGTACTTC
-	TRBV12-5	TRBJ2-1	-	CASAPSTNYNEQFF	TGTGCTAGTGCTCCCTCGACAAATTACAATGAGCAGTTCTTC
TRBD1	TRBV2	TRBJ1-1	many	CASSRDRDTEAFF	TGTGCCAGCAGTAGGGACAGGGACACTGAAGCTTTCTTT
-	TRBV25-1	TRBJ2-5	many	CAKGTQETQYF	TGTGCCAAGGGGACGCAAGAGACCCAGTACTTC
TRBD1	TRBV11-2	TRBJ2-1	many	CASSLEGQGVANEQFF	TGTGCCAGCAGCTTAGAGGGACAGGGTGTAGCAAATGAGCAGTTCTTC
-	TRBV20-1	TRBJ2-1	many	CSARDLGGVTNEQFF	TGCAGTGCTAGAGATTTGGGGGGAGTCACCAATGAGCAGTTCTTC
-	TRBV2	TRBJ2-3	many	CASSEASRTDTQYF	TGTGCCAGCAGTGAGGCTAGCCGCACAGATACGCAGTATTTT
-	TRBV6-5	TRBJ1-5	-	CASSYSRDQPQHF	TGTGCCAGCAGTTACTCTAGGGATCAGCCCCAGCATTTT
TRBD1	TRBV2	TRBJ2-5	many	CASSEEGAVETQYF	TGTGCCAGCAGTGAAGAGGGGGCAGTGGAAACCCAGTACTTC
TRBD1	TRBV18	TRBJ2-7	-	CASSRPGQGFGEQYF	TGTGCCAGCTCACGGCCGGGACAGGGATTTGGGGAGCAGTACTTC
-	TRBV4-1	TRBJ2-7	many	CASRFGGEQYF	TGCGCCAGCAGGTTCGGCGGCGAGCAGTACTTC
-	TRBV3-1	TRBJ2-1	many	CASSQRVNEQFF	TGTGCCAGCAGCCAGCGCGTCAATGAGCAGTTCTTC
-	TRBV27	TRBJ1-2	few	CASSSNTNYGYTF	TGTGCCAGCAGTTCAAATACTAACTATGGCTACACCTTC
TRBD1	TRBV6-1	TRBJ2-7	many	CASRETGGPYEQYF	TGTGCCAGCAGGGAAACAGGGGGCCCCTACGAGCAGTACTTC
TRBD1	TRBV6-1	TRBJ2-1	many	CASKGKGQGSSEQFF	TGTGCCAGCAAGGGGAAGGGACAGGGGTCTAGTGAGCAGTTCTTC
-	TRBV5-1	TRBJ1-1	many	CASSPSPGTEAFF	TGCGCCAGCAGCCCTTCCCCAGGTACTGAAGCTTTCTTT
-	TRBV20-1	TRBJ2-7	many	CSARGGIPLEQYF	TGCAGTGCTAGAGGTGGCATACCCCTCGAGCAGTACTTC
-	TRBV11-1	TRBJ2-6	many	CASSQGAEFSGANVLTF	TGTGCCAGCAGCCAAGGGGCGGAGTTCTCTGGGGCCAACGTCCTGACTTTC
-	TRBV9	TRBJ1-2	many	CASGGQLNYGYTF	TGTGCCAGCGGGGGGCAGCTTAACTATGGCTACACCTTC
-	TRBV12-3/TRBV12-4	TRBJ2-7	many	CASSLGGTYEQYF	TGTGCCAGCAGTTTAGGGGGGACCTACGAGCAGTACTTC
-	TRBV28	TRBJ2-7	many	CASSPRGGSDEQYF	TGTGCCAGCAGTCCCCGAGGGGGGTCCGACGAGCAGTACTTC
TRBD1	TRBV20-1	TRBJ1-2	many	CSARIPGQGAPGGYGYTF	TGCAGTGCTCGAATCCCGGGACAGGGGGCTCCTGGGGGCTATGGCTACACCTTC
TRBD1	TRBV11-2	TRBJ2-3	once	CASSLRQTGGCDTQYF	TGTGCCAGCAGCTTGAGACAAACAGGGGGCTGTGATACGCAGTATTTT
TRBD1	TRBV11-2	TRBJ2-7	-	CASKQGGAAPYEQYF	TGTGCCAGCAAACAAGGGGGCGCAGCACCATACGAGCAGTACTTC